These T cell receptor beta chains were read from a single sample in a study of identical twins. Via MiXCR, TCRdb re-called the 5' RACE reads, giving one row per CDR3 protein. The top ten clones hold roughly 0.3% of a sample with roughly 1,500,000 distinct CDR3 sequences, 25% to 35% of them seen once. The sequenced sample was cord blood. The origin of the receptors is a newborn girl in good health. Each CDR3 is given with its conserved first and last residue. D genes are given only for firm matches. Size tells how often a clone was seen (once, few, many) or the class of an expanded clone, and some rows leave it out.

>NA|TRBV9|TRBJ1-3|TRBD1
TGTGCCAGCAGCGCCCCGGACAGGACCACTGGAAACACCATATATTTT
CASSAPDRTTGNTIYF
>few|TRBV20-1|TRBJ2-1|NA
TGCAGTGCTAGAGGGACCGGGACTTCATCCTACAATGAGCAGTTCTTC
CSARGTGTSSYNEQFF
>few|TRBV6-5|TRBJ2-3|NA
TGTGCCAGCAGTTCCCCCGGTGGTGCGGGGCTGGGTTCTCATACGCAGTATTTT
CASSSPGGAGLGSHTQYF
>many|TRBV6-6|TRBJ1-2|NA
TGTGCCAGCAGTCAAGGAAGAACTAACTATGGCTACACCTTC
CASSQGRTNYGYTF
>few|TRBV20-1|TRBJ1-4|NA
TGCAGTGCCCCGAGGTCGGGCTCGATAGGAGAAAAACTGTTTTTT
CSAPRSGSIGEKLFF
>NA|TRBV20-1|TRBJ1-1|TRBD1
TGCAGTGCCCGGACAGGGCAGGACACTGAAGCTTTCTTT
CSARTGQDTEAFF
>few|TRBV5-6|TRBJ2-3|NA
TGTGCCAGCAGCCACCCTACTACCACAGATACGCAGTATTTT
CASSHPTTTDTQYF
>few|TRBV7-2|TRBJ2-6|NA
TGTGCCAGCAGCCCCTCGTTTCGTACTCCTGACTCTGGGGCCAACGTCCTGACTTTC
CASSPSFRTPDSGANVLTF
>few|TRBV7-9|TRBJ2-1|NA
TGTGCCAGCAGCTTAGCGCTCCAGAATGAGCAGTTCTTC
CASSLALQNEQFF
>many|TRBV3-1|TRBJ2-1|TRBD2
TGTGCCAGCAGCCATTATCTAGCGGGGGACTACAATGAGCAGTTCTTC
CASSHYLAGDYNEQFF
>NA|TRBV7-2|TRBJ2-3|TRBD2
TGTGCCAGCAGCTTAACCGGACTAGTGGGAGCAGATACGCAGTATTTT
CASSLTGLVGADTQYF
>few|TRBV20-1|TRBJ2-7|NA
TGCAGTGCTAGAGTGGCCTGGGGGAGCTCCTACGAGCAGTACTTC
CSARVAWGSSYEQYF
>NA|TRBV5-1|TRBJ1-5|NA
TGCGCCAGCCTAGGGAGGGTTAGCAATCAGCCCCAGCATTTT
CASLGRVSNQPQHF
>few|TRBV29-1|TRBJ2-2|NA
TGCAGCGTTGACCCCACCCGGAGCGGGGAGCTGTTTTTT
CSVDPTRSGELFF
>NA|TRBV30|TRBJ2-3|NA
TGTGCCTGGAGTGTCCCGACCGGGGCGGGCTTCACAGATACGCAGTATTTT
CAWSVPTGAGFTDTQYF
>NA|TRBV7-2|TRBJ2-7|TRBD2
TGTGCCAGCAGCTTAGTCTCGGGGGGACCCTCCTACGAGCAGTACTTC
CASSLVSGGPSYEQYF
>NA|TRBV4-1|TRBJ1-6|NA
TGCGCCAGCAGCCAAGAGTGGGGCCAGGCGAGGAATTCACCCCTCCACTTT
CASSQEWGQARNSPLHF
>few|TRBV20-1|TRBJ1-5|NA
TGCAGTGCTTATAAGGGGCAAGATCGTCATCAGCCCCAGCATTTT
CSAYKGQDRHQPQHF
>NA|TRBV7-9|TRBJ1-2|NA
TGTGCCAGCAGCCAAGGGGGGAGTGGCTACACCTTC
CASSQGGSGYTF
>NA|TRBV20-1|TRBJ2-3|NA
TGCAGTGCTGAACCCTCTAGCACAGATACGCAGTATTTT
CSAEPSSTDTQYF
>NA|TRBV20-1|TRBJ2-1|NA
TGCAGTGCTAGGAGGGGATTAGGGCACAATGAGCAGTTCTTC
CSARRGLGHNEQFF
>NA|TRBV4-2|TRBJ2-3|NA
TGTGCCAGCAGCCAAGTGGTCCTAAACACAGATACGCAGTATTTT
CASSQVVLNTDTQYF
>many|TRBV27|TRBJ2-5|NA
TGTGCGAGCAGTATCAACAGGGTGGAGACCCAGTACTTC
CASSINRVETQYF
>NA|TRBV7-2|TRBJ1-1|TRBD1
TGTGCCAGCAGCTGGAAACAGGGGGCGAACACTGAAGCTTTCTTT
CASSWKQGANTEAFF
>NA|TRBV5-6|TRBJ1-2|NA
TGTGCCAGCAGCCCTAACGTGGGGGCAACCTACTATGGCTACACCTTC
CASSPNVGATYYGYTF
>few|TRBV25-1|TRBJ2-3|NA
TGTGCCAGCAGTGACCCAAGCACAGGGCGAAATACGCAGTATTTT
CASSDPSTGRNTQYF
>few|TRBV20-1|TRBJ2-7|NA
TGCAGTGCTATGCCTACTAGGTATCCCTACGAGCAGTACTTC
CSAMPTRYPYEQYF
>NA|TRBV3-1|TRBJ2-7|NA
TGTGCCAGCAGCGCCTCCACAGCCTACGAGCAGTACTTC
CASSASTAYEQYF
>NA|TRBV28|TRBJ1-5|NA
TGTGCCAGCAGGCCGACAGGAGCATGGCAGCCCCAGCATTTT
CASRPTGAWQPQHF
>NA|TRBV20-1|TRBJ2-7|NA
TGCAGTGCTAGAGATGCCCTCTCCTACGAGCAGTACTTC
CSARDALSYEQYF
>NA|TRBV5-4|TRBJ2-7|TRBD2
TGTGCCAGCAGCTTGGGGACTAGCGGGGGGGCAGGCTACAATGAGCAGTACTTC
CASSLGTSGGAGYNEQYF
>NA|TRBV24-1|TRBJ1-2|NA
TGTGCCACCAGTGACGGACAGTCCTATGGCCACACCTTC
CATSDGQSYGHTF
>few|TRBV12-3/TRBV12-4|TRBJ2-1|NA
TGTGCCAGCAGTTTAGGTCTAGGGACGGCCAATGAGCAGTTCTTC
CASSLGLGTANEQFF
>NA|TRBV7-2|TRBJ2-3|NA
TGTGCCAGCAGCTGGCGCTTGGGATCCACAGATACGCAGTATTTT
CASSWRLGSTDTQYF
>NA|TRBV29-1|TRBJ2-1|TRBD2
TGCAGCGTTGGGGCTAGCGGGGCCCCCTACAATGAGCAGTTCTTC
CSVGASGAPYNEQFF
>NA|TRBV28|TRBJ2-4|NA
TGTGCCAGCAGTCTCCCGGCGGTCAAAAACATTCAGTACTTC
CASSLPAVKNIQYF
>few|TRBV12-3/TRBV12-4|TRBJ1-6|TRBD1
TGTGCCAGCAGTTTAGGAATGAGACAGGGGACACCCCTCCACTTT
CASSLGMRQGTPLHF
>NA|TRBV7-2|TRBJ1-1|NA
TGTGCCAGCAGCCTCACAGGGCCCCTGAACACTGAAGCTTTCTTT
CASSLTGPLNTEAFF
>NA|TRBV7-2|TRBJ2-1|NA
TGTGCCAGCAGCTTAGCACAGGGAGGATACAATGAGCAGTTCTTC
CASSLAQGGYNEQFF
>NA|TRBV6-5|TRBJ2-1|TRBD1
TGTGCCAGCAGTTATTGGTCCGGGACAGGGGGTGGTTACAATGAGCAGTTCTTC
CASSYWSGTGGGYNEQFF
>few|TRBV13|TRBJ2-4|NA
TGTGCCAGCAGCTTAGGTCCTAGAGGCATTCAGTACTTC
CASSLGPRGIQYF
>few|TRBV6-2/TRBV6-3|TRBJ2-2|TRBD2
TGTGCCAGCAGTTACCCCGGACTAGCGGGAGGCCCTAACACCGGGGAGCTGTTTTTT
CASSYPGLAGGPNTGELFF
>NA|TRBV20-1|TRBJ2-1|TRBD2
TGCAGTGCTAGATTTCTAGCGGGACCCGGCTATAGGTCAAAGCAGTTCTTC
CSARFLAGPGYRSKQFF
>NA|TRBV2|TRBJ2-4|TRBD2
TGTGCCAGCGGAAAAGGACGACTAGCCGTTGCCTACGGGCGGTACTTC
CASGKGRLAVAYGRYF
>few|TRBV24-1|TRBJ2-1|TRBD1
TGTGCCACCCAGAGGGGGACAGGGGGCGCGAACTACTACAATGAGCAGTTCTTC
CATQRGTGGANYYNEQFF